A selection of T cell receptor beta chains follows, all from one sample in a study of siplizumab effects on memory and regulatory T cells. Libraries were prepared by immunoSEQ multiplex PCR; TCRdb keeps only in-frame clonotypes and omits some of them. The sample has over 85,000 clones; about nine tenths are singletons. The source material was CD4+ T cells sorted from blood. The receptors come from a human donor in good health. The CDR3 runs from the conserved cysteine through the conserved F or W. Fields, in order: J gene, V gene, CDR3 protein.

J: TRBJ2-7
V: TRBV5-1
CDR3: CASSLGQGAYEQYF

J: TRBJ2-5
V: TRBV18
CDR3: CASSKASGAHQETQYF

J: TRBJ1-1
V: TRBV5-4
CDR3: CASSDLQWNTEAFF

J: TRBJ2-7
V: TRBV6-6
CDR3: CASIKRDSYEQYF

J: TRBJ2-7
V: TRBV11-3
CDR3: CASSSRQGFDEQYF

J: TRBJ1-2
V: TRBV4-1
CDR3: CASSPEGQAYGYTF

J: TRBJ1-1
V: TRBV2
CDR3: CASSEALDRGQRAFF

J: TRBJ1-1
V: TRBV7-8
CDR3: CASSFVRNTEAFF

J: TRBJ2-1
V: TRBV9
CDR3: CASSVATGGYNEQFF

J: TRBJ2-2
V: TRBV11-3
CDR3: CASSSTSGADTGELFF

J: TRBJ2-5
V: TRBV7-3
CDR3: CASSLTSLQAETQYF

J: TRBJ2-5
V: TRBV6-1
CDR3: CASGTTSRGETQYF

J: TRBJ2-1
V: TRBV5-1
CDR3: CASSRAGEAYEQFF

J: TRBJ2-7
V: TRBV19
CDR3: CASSKTTGGSYEQYF

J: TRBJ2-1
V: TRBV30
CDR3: CACAFSYNEQFF

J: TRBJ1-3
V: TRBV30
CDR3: CAWKSTDRSGNTIYF

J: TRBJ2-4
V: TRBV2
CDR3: CASSDLTYKNIQYF

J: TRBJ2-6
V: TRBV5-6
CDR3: CASSLTGANVLTF

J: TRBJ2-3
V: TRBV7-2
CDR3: CASRVAGGRADTQYF

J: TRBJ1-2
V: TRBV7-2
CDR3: CASSPDRNYGYTF

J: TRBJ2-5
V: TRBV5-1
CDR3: CASSDHRGFQETQYF

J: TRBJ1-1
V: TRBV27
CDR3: CASSETQGWADTEAFF

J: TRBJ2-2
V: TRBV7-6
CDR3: CASSRFGIVPGELFF

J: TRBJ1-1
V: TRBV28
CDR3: CASSLGFNTEAFF

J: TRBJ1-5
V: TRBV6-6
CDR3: CASSYMGVKPQHF

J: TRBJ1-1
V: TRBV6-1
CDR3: CASSESTEAFF

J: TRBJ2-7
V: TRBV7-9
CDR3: CASSLMGGLGHEQYF

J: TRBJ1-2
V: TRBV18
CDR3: CASSPRPPGQDANYGYTF

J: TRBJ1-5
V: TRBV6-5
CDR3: CASSYDRDRIQPQHF

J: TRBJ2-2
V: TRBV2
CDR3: CASRIIANTGELFF

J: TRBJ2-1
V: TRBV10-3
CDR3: CAITSGSRDEQFF

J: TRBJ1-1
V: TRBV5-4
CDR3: CASSLDSVTEAFF

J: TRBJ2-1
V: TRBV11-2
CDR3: CASTSFTGLAGMGRQFF

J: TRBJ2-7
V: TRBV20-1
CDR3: CSAAQGNEQYF

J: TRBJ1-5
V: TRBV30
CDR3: CAWSRGRGNQPQHF

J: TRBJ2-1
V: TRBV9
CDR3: CASSVGRGPIQEQFF

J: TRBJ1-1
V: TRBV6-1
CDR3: CASSLPYTEAFF

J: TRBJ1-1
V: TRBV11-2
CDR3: CASSLDLWGGTEAFF

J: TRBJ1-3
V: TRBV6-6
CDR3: CASKRDAGAGNTIYF

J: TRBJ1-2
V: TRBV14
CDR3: CASSWTGQGYTF

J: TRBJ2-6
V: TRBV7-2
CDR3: CASSDPGANVLTF

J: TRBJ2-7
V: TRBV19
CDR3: CASSIGPPYEQYF

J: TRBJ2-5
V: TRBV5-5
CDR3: CASSFSGSPQETQYF

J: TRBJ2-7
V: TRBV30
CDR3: CAWKGPTYEQYF

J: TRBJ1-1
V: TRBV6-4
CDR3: CASSEGDRGLGNTEAFF

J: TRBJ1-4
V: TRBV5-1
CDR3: CASSSQAYNEKLFF

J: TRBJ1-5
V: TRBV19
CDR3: CASSTGGNQPQHF

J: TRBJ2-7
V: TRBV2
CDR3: CASSEVQGFAEQYF

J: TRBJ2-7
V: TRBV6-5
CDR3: CASSVRGNSYEQYF

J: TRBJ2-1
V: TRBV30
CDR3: CAWSVNRGPYNEQFF

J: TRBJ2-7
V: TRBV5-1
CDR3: CASSSTGYEQYF

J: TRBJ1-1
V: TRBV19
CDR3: CASSTADARRVTEAFF

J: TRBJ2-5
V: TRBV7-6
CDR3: CASSLTDRGGTQYF

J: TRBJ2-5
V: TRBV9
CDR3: CASSSRESRGGATQYF

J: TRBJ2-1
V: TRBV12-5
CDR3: CASGGGQVDSYNEQFF